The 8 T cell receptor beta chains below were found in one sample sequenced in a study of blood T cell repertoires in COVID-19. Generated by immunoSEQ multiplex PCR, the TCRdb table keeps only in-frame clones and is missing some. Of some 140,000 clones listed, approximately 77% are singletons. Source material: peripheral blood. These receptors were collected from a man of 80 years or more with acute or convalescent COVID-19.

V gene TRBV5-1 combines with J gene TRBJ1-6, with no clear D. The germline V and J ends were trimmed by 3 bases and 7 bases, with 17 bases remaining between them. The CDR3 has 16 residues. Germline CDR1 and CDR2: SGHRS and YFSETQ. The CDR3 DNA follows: TGCGCCAGCAGCTCGCTTTCGGCGGGTAGGAATTCACCCCTCCACTTT. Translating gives CASSSLSAGRNSPLHF.

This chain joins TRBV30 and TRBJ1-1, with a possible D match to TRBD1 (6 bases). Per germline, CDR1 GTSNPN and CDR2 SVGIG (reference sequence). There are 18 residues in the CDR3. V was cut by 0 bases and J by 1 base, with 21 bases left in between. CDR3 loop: CAWSVGQLRGVRNTEAFF. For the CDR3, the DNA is TGTGCCTGGAGTGTAGGACAGCTCAGAGGAGTAAGGAACACTGAAGCTTTCTTT.

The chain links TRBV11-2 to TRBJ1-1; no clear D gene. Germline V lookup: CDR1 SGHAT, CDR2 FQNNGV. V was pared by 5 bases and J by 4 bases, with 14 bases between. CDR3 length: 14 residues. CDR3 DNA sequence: TGTGCCAGCAGCCCTCGAGTAGAGCGCACTGAAGCTTTCTTT. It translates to CASSPRVERTEAFF.

The CDR3 DNA is TGTGCCAGCAGCCACCAGTCTGGAAACACCATATATTTT. The encoded protein is CASSHQSGNTIYF. V and J are TRBV3-1 (or the pseudogene TRBV3-2) and TRBJ1-3; D gene ambiguous. Trimming took 3 bases from V and 1 from J, leaving 4 bases between them. CDR3 length equals 13 residues. Germline CDR1 and CDR2: LGHDT and YNNKEL (reference sequence).

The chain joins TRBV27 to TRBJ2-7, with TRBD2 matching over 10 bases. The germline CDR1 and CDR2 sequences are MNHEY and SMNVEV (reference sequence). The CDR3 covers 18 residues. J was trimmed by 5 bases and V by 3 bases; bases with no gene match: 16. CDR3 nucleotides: TGTGCCAGCAGTTTGTCCCCTAGCGGGGGCCATAGCCCCAACGAGCAGTACTTC. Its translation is CASSLSPSGGHSPNEQYF.

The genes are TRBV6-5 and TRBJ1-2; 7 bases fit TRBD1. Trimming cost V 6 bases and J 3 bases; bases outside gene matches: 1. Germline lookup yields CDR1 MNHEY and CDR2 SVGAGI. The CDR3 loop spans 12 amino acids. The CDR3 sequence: CASRGTDYGYTF. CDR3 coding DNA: TGTGCCAGCAGAGGGACAGACTATGGCTACACCTTC.

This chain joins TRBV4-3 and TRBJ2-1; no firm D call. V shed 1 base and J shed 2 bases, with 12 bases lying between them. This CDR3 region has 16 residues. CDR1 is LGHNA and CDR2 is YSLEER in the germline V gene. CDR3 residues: CASSQALDRTYNEQFF. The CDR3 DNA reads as TGCGCCAGCAGCCAAGCCTTAGATCGCACCTACAATGAGCAGTTCTTC.

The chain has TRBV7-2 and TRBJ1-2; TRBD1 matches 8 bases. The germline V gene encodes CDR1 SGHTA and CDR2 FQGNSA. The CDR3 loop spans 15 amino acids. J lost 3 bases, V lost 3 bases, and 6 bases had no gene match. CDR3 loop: CASSLQGALDYGYTF. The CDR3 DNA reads TGTGCCAGCAGCTTGCAGGGGGCTCTGGACTATGGCTACACCTTC.